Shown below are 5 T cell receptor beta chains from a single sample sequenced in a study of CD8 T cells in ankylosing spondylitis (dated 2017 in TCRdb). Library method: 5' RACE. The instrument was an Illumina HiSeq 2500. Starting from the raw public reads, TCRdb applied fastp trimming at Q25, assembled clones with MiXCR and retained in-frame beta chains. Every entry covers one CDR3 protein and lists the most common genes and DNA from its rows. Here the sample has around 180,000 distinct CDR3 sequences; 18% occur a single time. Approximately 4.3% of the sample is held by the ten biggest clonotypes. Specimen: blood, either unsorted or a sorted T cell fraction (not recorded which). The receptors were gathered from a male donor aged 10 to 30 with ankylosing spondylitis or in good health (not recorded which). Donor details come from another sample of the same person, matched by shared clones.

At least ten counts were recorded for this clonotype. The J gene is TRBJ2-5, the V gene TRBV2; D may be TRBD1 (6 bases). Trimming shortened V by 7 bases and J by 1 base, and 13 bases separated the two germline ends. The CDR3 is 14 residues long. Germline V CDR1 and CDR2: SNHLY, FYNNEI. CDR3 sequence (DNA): TGTGCCAGCACACCCAGGGGCCTCCAAGAGACCCAGTACTTC. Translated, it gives CASTPRGLQETQYF.

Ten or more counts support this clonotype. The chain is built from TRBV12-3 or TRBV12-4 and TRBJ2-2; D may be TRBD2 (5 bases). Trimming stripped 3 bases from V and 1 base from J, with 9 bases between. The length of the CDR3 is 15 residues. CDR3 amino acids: CASSLRRMNTGELFF. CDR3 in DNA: TGTGCCAGCAGTTTGAGGAGGATGAACACCGGGGAGCTGTTTTTT.

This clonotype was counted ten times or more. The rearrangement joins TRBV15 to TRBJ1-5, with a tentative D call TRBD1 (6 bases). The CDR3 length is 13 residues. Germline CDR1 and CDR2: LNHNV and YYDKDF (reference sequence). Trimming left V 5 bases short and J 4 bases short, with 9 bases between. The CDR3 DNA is TGTGCCACCAGCTTAGGGACAAATCAGCCCCAGCATTTT. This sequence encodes CATSLGTNQPQHF.

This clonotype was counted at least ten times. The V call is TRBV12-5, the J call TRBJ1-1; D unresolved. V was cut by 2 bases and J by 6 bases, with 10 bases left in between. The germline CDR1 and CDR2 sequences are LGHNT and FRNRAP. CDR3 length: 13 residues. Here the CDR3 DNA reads TGTGCTAGTGGTTTGTGGGAAGGGCCTGAAGCTTTCTTT. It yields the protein CASGLWEGPEAFF.

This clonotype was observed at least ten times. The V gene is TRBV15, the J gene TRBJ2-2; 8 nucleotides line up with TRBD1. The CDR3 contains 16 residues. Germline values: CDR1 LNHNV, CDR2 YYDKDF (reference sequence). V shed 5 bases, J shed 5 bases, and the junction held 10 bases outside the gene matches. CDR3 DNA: TGTGCCACCAGCCCTGAGGCAGGGGGCTGGACCGGGGAGCTGTTTTTT. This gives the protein CATSPEAGGWTGELFF. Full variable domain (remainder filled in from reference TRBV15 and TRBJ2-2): DAMVIQNPRYQVTQFGKPVTLSCSQTLNHNVMYWYQQKSSQAPKLLFHYYDKDFNNEADTPDNFQSRRPNTSFCFLDIRSPGLGDTAMYLCATSPEAGGWTGELFFGEGSRLTVL.